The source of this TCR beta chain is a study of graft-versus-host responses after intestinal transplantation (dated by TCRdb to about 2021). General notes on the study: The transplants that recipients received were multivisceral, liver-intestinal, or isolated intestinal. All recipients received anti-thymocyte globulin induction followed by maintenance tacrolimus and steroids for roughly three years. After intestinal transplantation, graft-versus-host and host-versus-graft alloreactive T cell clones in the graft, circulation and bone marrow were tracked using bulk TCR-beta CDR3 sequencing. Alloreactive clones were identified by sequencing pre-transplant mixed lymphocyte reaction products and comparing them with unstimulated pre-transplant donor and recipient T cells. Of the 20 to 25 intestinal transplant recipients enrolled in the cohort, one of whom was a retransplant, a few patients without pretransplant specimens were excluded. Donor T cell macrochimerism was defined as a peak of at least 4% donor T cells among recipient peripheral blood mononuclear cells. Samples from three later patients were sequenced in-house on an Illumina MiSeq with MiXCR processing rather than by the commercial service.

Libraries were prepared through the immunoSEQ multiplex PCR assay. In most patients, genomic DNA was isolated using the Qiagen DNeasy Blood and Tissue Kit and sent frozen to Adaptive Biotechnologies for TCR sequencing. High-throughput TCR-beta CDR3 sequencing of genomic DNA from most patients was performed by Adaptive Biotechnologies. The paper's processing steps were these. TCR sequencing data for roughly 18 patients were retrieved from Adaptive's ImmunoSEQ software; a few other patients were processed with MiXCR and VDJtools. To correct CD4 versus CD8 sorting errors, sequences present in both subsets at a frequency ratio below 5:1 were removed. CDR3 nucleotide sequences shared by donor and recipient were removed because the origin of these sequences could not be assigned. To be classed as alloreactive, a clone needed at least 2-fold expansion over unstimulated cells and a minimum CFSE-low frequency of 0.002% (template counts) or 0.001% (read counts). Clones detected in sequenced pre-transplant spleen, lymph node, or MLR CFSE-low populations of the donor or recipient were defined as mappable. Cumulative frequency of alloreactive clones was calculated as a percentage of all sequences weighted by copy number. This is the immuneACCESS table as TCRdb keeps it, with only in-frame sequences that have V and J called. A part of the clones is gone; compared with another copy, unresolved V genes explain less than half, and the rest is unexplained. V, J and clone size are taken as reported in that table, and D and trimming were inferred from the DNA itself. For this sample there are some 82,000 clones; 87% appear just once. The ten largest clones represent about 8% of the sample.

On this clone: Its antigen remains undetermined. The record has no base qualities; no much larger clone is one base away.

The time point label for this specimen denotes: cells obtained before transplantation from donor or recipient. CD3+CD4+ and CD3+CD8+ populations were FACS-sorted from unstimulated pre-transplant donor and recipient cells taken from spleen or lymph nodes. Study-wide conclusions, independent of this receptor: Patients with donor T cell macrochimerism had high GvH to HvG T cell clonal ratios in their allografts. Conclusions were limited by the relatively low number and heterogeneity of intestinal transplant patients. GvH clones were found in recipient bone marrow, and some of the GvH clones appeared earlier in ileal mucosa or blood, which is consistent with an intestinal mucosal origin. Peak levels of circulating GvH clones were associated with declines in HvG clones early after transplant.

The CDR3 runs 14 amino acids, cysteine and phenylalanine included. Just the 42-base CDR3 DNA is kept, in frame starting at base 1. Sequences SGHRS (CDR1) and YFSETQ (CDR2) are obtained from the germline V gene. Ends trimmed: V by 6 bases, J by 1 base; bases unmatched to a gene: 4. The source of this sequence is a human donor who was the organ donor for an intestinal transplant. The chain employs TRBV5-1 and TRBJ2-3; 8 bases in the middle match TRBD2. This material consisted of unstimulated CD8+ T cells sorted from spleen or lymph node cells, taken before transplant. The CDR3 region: CASNSGVGTDTQYF. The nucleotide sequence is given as TGCGCCAGCAATAGCGGGGTGGGCACAGATACGCAGTATTTT.